One and the same sample provided the 11 T cell receptor beta chains below, sequenced in a study of T cells in Graves' hyperthyroidism and ophthalmopathy. Template material for amplifying TCR beta CDR3 regions consisted of RNA transcripts. Carried out on the TCR CDR3, a first-round RT-PCR used the HTBI primer set. TCRdb analysed the multiplex PCR reads with MiXCR anew, one entry per CDR3 protein. Here the sample spans about 410,000 distinct CDR3 sequences, roughly 15% being singletons. The sequencing sample was made of blood. Receptor source: a man aged 18 to 30 with Graves' ophthalmopathy.

V gene TRBV20-1 combines with J gene TRBJ2-3, with 11 nucleotides matching TRBD2. CDR1 is DFQATT, CDR2 SNEGSKA, per germline (reference sequence). V shed 2 bases, J shed 4 bases, and the junction held 2 bases outside the gene matches. The CDR3 runs to 14 residues. DNA of the CDR3: TGCAGTGCTAGACTAGCGGGAGGCGCAGATACGCAGTATTTT. Translated, it gives CSARLAGGADTQYF.

A word on this clonotype: This clone may be a read error of a much larger clone one base away. The chain joins TRBV18 to TRBJ2-3; unclear D gene. This CDR3 is built from 16 residues. V lost 3 bases, J lost 1 base, and 14 bases lay in between. Per germline, CDR1 KGHSH and CDR2 LQKENI. The CDR3 sequence: CASSPPWPRGTDTQYF. CDR3 coding DNA: TGTGCCAGCTCACCGCCTTGGCCAAGGGGCACAGATACGCAGTATTTT.

There are many counts of this clonotype. The CDR3 region is CASSLGIREGYYNEQFF. The CDR3 bases are TGTGCCAGCAGCCTCGGTATCCGGGAGGGTTACTACAATGAGCAGTTCTTC. The chain employs TRBV13 and TRBJ2-1, with 8 bases that match TRBD2. The CDR3 contains 17 residues. Germline trimming cut 5 bases from V and 3 bases from J; bases unmatched to any gene: 12. The germline gives CDR1 PRHDT, CDR2 FYEKMQ (reference sequence).

This clonotype was picked up many times. The rearrangement joins TRBV3-1 to TRBJ1-5; D not resolved. Germline loops: CDR1 LGHDT, CDR2 YNNKEL (reference sequence). This CDR3 is 15 amino acids long. V lost 0 bases, J lost 3 bases, and 9 bases lay in between. The CDR3 loop reads CASSQDWGSNQPQHF. In DNA form, the CDR3 reads TGTGCCAGCAGCCAAGATTGGGGTTCCAATCAGCCCCAGCATTTT. Variable domain in full (rest from reference TRBV3-1 and TRBJ1-5): DTAVSQTPKYLVTQMGNDKSIKCEQNLGHDTMYWYKQDSKKFLKIMFSYNNKELIINETVPNRFSPKSPDKAHLNLHINSLELGDSAVYFCASSQDWGSNQPQHFGDGTRLSIL.

This clonotype appeared many times. V gene TRBV5-1 combines with J gene TRBJ1-1, with a tentative D call TRBD1 (6 bases). The CDR3 is made up of 14 amino acids. Between the trimmed V and J ends, which lost 1 base and 4 bases, there was a span of 11 bases. CDR1 is SGHRS, CDR2 YFSETQ, per germline. The CDR3 sequence is CASSLKGVGTEAFF. DNA for the CDR3: TGCGCCAGCAGCTTGAAGGGGGTAGGCACTGAAGCTTTCTTT.

The chain uses TRBV25-1 and TRBJ2-3; possibly TRBD1 or TRBD2 for D (5 bases each). The CDR3 is 16 residues long. Germline-derived CDR1 and CDR2 are MGHDK and SYGVNS. V was shortened by 4 bases and J by 1 base, with 15 bases between the two germline ends. The CDR3 DNA reads TGTGCCAGCAGTGCCGCCTCGGGGCCTGGCACAGATACGCAGTATTTT. Its translation is CASSAASGPGTDTQYF.

This clonotype appeared a few times. The CDR3 region has the DNA TGCGCCAGCAGCTTGTCGACAAACCAAGAGACCCAGTACTTC. It yields the protein CASSLSTNQETQYF. The rearrangement uses TRBV5-1 and TRBJ2-5, with D unresolved. The V end lost 1 base, the J end lost 0 bases, and 7 bases lay between the germline ends. This CDR3 contains 14 residues. The V gene's germline CDR1 is SGHRS and CDR2 YFSETQ.

This clonotype was detected ten times or more. This chain joins TRBV10-2 and TRBJ2-7, with 11 positions matching TRBD2. CDR3 length equals 14 residues. The V and J ends lost 10 bases and 6 bases, in that order; junction bases with no gene match: 11. Germline CDR1 is WSHSY and CDR2 is SAAADI. The DNA for the CDR3 is TGCGCCACCACACTAGCGGGGGCACTGTTCGAGCAGTACTTC. Translated: CATTLAGALFEQYF.

This clonotype was counted many times. The chain uses TRBV7-2 and TRBJ2-3, with D perhaps given as TRBD1 or TRBD2 (9 bases each). V lost 5 bases and J 1 base, leaving 28 bases between the germline ends. The CDR3 runs to 20 residues. Germline values: CDR1 SGHTA, CDR2 FQGNSA. The CDR3 loop reads CASSPRLGQGQRGGTDTQYF. DNA of the CDR3: TGTGCCAGCAGCCCACGGCTGGGACAGGGACAGCGGGGGGGCACAGATACGCAGTATTTT.

This clonotype has ten or more counts. The rearrangement joins TRBV5-1 to TRBJ2-1; TRBD2 is a possible D gene (6 bases). CDR3 length equals 11 residues. CDR1 and CDR2 (germline): SGHRS, YFSETQ. V was clipped by 7 bases and J by 7 bases, with 9 bases between them. CDR3 in amino acids: CASLAVNEQFF. The CDR3 DNA sequence: TGCGCCAGCTTAGCGGTGAATGAGCAGTTCTTC. The entire variable domain, with the rest obtained from reference TRBV5-1 and TRBJ2-1, is as follows: KAGVTQTPRYLIKTRGQQVTLSCSPISGHRSVSWYQQTPGQGLQFLFEYFSETQRNKGNFPGRFSGRQFSNSRSEMNVSTLELGDSALYLCASLAVNEQFFGPGTRLTVL.

J is TRBJ1-1 and V is TRBV6-1; a possible D gene is TRBD1 (6 bases). Between the trimmed V and J ends, which lost 6 bases and 0 bases, there was a span of 14 bases. The germline V gene has CDR1 MNHNS and CDR2 SASEGT. CDR3 length: 15 residues. CDR3 DNA sequence: TGTGCCAGCAGCCACCGAGGACAGCTGAACACTGAAGCTTTCTTT. Translation: CASSHRGQLNTEAFF.